Below, 23 T cell receptor beta chains from the same sample are listed, as sequenced in a study of cytomegalovirus exposure and HLA in healthy donors. Here immunoSEQ multiplex PCR was the method, and the copy in TCRdb shows in-frame clones only, minus some. The repertoire holds approximately 71,000 clones, with 90% to 95% as singletons. The source material was PBMCs. These TCRs come from a man aged 18 to 30 in good health and CMV-seronegative.

V and J are TRBV4-1 and TRBJ1-4; tentative D call: TRBD1 (6 bases). This CDR3 region has 16 residues. The V gene lost 5 bases and the J gene lost 4 bases, with 17 bases spanning the gap. Germline V lookup: CDR1 MGHRA, CDR2 YSYEKL. CDR3 coding DNA: TGCGCCAGCAGCTCCGGATTAAGGGGGTTTAATGAAAAACTGTTTTTT. It specifies CASSSGLRGFNEKLFF.

The V and J genes are TRBV28 and TRBJ2-7, with 7 bases identical to TRBD1. Trimming took 5 bases from V and 1 from J; bases not matched to a gene: 2. The CDR3 runs to 13 residues. From germline, CDR1 is MDHEN and CDR2 SYDVKM. The chain's CDR3 is CASSLTGSYEQYF. The CDR3 DNA follows: TGTGCCAGCAGTCTGACAGGGTCCTACGAGCAGTACTTC.

The chain has TRBV6-1 and TRBJ1-2; a possible D gene is TRBD1 (5 bases). Germline V gene lookup returns CDR1 MNHNS and CDR2 SASEGT. CDR3 length: 13 amino acids. V was cut by 6 bases and J by 8 bases, with 16 bases left in between. CDR3 loop: CASSDPGRPGYTF. The DNA for the CDR3 is TGTGCCAGCAGCGACCCAGGGAGGCCCGGCTACACCTTC.

The chain joins TRBV9 to TRBJ2-7; D perhaps matches TRBD2 (6 bases). V shed 3 bases and J shed 1 base, with 17 bases lying between them. Germline CDR1 and CDR2: SGDLS and YYNGEE. The CDR3 totals 16 residues. The CDR3 bases are TGTGCCAGCAGCGCCTCCGGCGGGGTGCTATCCTACGAGCAGTACTTC. Protein sequence: CASSASGGVLSYEQYF.

J is TRBJ2-2 and V is TRBV7-9, with D hard to call. V was cut by 5 bases and J by 1 base, with 14 bases left in between. The V gene's germline CDR1 is SEHNR and CDR2 FQNEAQ (reference sequence). The CDR3 is 16 residues long. CDR3 sequence (DNA): TGTGCCAGCAGCGAGTTAGAGGCCATGAACACCGGGGAGCTGTTTTTT. Translating it yields CASSELEAMNTGELFF. Variable domain in full (rest from reference TRBV7-9 and TRBJ2-2): DTGVSQNPRHKITKRGQNVTFRCDPISEHNRLYWYRQTLGQGPEFLTYFQNEAQLEKSRLLSDRFSAERPKGSFSTLEIQRTEQGDSAMYLCASSELEAMNTGELFFGEGSRLTVL.

This chain joins TRBV6-5 and TRBJ2-7; D remains ambiguous. The CDR3 loop spans 14 amino acids. V lost 7 bases to trimming and J lost 2 bases, with 15 bases between them. Germline V gene data show CDR1 as MNHEY and CDR2 as SVGAGI. The CDR3 DNA is TGTGCCAGCACTCAACATGGGCCTACCTACGAGCAGTACTTC. This sequence encodes CASTQHGPTYEQYF.

The gene calls are TRBV7-9 and TRBJ2-3, with D maybe TRBD2 (5 bases). The CDR3 covers 17 residues. Germline V gene data show CDR1 as SEHNR and CDR2 as FQNEAQ (reference sequence). V lost 5 bases and J lost 5, with 23 bases in between. The CDR3 here is CASSLSEGLARVDTQYF. The CDR3 DNA reads TGTGCCAGCAGCCTTAGTGAAGGGCTAGCCCGAGTAGATACGCAGTATTTT.

The rearrangement joins TRBV27 to TRBJ1-2; 9 nucleotides align to TRBD1. Germline assignment: CDR1 MNHEY and CDR2 SMNVEV (reference sequence). V lost 5 bases and J lost 2; bases outside the gene matches: 9. The CDR3 runs 16 residues. CDR3 bases: TGTGCCAGCAGTGCCTACCGGGACAGGGTCAACTATGGCTACACCTTC. Translated: CASSAYRDRVNYGYTF.

Only a few counts were recorded for this clone. The chain uses TRBV7-9 and TRBJ2-7; 7 nucleotides align to TRBD1. CDR1 is SEHNR and CDR2 is FQNEAQ in the germline V gene (reference sequence). After removal of 5 bases from V and 6 bases from J, the junction contained 4 bases not matched to a gene. The CDR3 spans 12 residues. In DNA form, the CDR3 reads TGTGCCAGCAGCCTCCACAGGGGCGAGCAGTACTTC. Protein: CASSLHRGEQYF.

CDR3 sequence reads: CASSPRTSGSYEQYF. The CDR3 bases are TGTGCCAGTAGTCCAAGGACTAGCGGGAGCTACGAGCAGTACTTC. The V call is TRBV19, the J call TRBJ2-7, with TRBD2 matching 13 bases. The CDR3 is made up of 15 amino acids. The ends lost 5 bases at V and 3 bases at J; junction bases unmatched: 4. Germline CDR1 LNHDA, CDR2 SQIVND (reference sequence).

This clone was found once. The rearrangement links TRBV28 to TRBJ2-7; a weak D match, TRBD2 (7 bases). The CDR3 runs to 15 residues. V lost 4 bases and J 3 bases, leaving 16 bases between the germline ends. CDR1 is MDHEN and CDR2 is SYDVKM in the germline V gene. Written as DNA, the CDR3 is TGTGCCAGCAGTTATCGCCGGGGGGCGGGCTACGAGCAGTACTTC. Its protein product is CASSYRRGAGYEQYF.

The chain employs TRBV7-9 and TRBJ1-2, with D tentatively TRBD1 (5 bases). Trimming took off 1 base at V and 5 bases at J, with 11 bases between the two ends. CDR1 is SEHNR, CDR2 FQNEAQ, per germline (reference sequence). CDR3 length: 14 residues. This CDR3 is CASSLVQQDYGYTF. DNA of the CDR3: TGTGCCAGCAGCTTAGTTCAACAGGATTATGGCTACACCTTC. The full variable domain, with the rest looked up from reference TRBV7-9 and TRBJ1-2, is DTGVSQNPRHKITKRGQNVTFRCDPISEHNRLYWYRQTLGQGPEFLTYFQNEAQLEKSRLLSDRFSAERPKGSFSTLEIQRTEQGDSAMYLCASSLVQQDYGYTFGSGTRLTVV.

V gene TRBV7-2 combines with J gene TRBJ1-1; D is perhaps TRBD1 (5 bases). This CDR3 is 13 amino acids long. V dropped 3 bases and J dropped 5 bases, with 10 bases sitting between them. CDR1 and CDR2 from the germline V gene are SGHTA and FQGNSA. In DNA form, the CDR3 reads TGTGCCAGCAGCTTGTTCGGGGGAACTGAAGCTTTCTTT. Its translation is CASSLFGGTEAFF.

The rearrangement joins TRBV11-3 to TRBJ2-2; D uncertain. The CDR3 spans 11 residues. Trimming removed 7 bases from V and 4 bases from J, with 4 bases in between. Germline CDR1 is SGHNT and CDR2 is YENEEA. The CDR3 DNA reads as TGTGCCAGCACTTCCACCGGGGAGCTGTTTTTT. Translated: CASTSTGELFF.

The chain combines TRBV4-3 with TRBJ2-2, with a tentative D call TRBD1 (6 bases). This CDR3 contains 16 residues. V was trimmed by 1 base and J by 7 bases, leaving 16 bases between them. Germline CDR1 reads LGHNA; CDR2 reads YSLEER. The CDR3 sequence is CASSQGTAGTNGELFF. In nucleotides, the CDR3 is TGCGCCAGCAGCCAAGGGACAGCTGGGACAAACGGGGAGCTGTTTTTT.

The chain links TRBV29-1 to TRBJ1-4; 9 bases match TRBD1. With 3 bases clipped from V and 4 bases from J, the junction kept 6 bases outside the gene matches. Germline V gene data show CDR1 as SQVTM and CDR2 as ANQGSEA. This CDR3 contains 15 residues. The DNA for the CDR3 is TGCAGCGTTGACGGGACAGGGTTTGGTAATGAAAAACTGTTTTTT. Amino acids: CSVDGTGFGNEKLFF.

The chain links TRBV6-1 to TRBJ2-5; D call uncertain. V was clipped by 5 bases and J by 1 base, with 5 bases between them. The germline V gene has CDR1 MNHNS and CDR2 SASEGT. This CDR3 has 12 amino acids. Here the CDR3 DNA reads TGTGCCAGCAGTTTCAGCCAAGAGACCCAGTACTTC. This gives the protein CASSFSQETQYF.

The chain has TRBV9 and TRBJ2-3; a weak D match, TRBD1 (6 bases). CDR3 size: 16 residues. The germline V and J ends were trimmed by 7 bases and 4 bases, with 22 bases remaining between them. CDR1 and CDR2 (germline): SGDLS, YYNGEE. The CDR3 DNA reads TGTGCCAGCTCGCGTCGAAGGGGCAGGGGAGCAGATACGCAGTATTTT. Protein sequence: CASSRRRGRGADTQYF.

The V call is TRBV28, the J call TRBJ1-1, with D possibly matching TRBD1 (6 bases). The CDR3 length is 15 residues. The germline gives CDR1 MDHEN, CDR2 SYDVKM. Trimming took off 1 base at V and 1 base at J, with 10 bases between the two ends. The CDR3 loop reads CASSLFRGRNTEAFF. The CDR3 DNA reads as TGTGCCAGCAGTTTATTCAGGGGACGGAACACTGAAGCTTTCTTT.

This chain links TRBV7-3 with TRBJ2-3; TRBD2 matches at 9 bases. CDR1 is SGHTA and CDR2 is FQGTGA in the germline V gene. After removal of 5 bases from V and 1 base from J, the junction contained 4 bases not matched to a gene. The CDR3 spans 15 residues. CDR3 residues: CASSLTSGRTDTQYF. The CDR3 DNA reads as TGTGCCAGCAGCCTCACTAGCGGGCGCACAGATACGCAGTATTTT.

This clone was detected a few times. The rearrangement links TRBV19 to TRBJ2-1, with 8 positions matching TRBD2. In germline, CDR1 is LNHDA, CDR2 SQIVND (reference sequence). This CDR3 is 15 amino acids long. J was trimmed by 7 bases and V by 2 bases; bases with no gene match: 7. This CDR3 reads CASSISLAGGNEQFF. The DNA of the CDR3 is TGTGCCAGTAGTATATCCCTAGCGGGCGGAAATGAGCAGTTCTTC.

The V call is TRBV28, the J call TRBJ2-1; 15 bases are shared with TRBD2. Germline CDR1 MDHEN, CDR2 SYDVKM. This CDR3 has 13 amino acids. The trim removed 8 bases at V and 7 bases at J, leaving 0 bases unmatched. CDR3 nucleotide sequence: TGTGCCAGCGGGACTAGCGGGAGGAATGAGCAGTTCTTC. As protein: CASGTSGRNEQFF.

With regard to this clone: In the same sample, other DNA sequences code for this CDR3. This chain connects TRBV5-4 to TRBJ2-1, with TRBD2 matching over 13 bases. V was clipped by 0 bases and J by 4 bases; unmatched bases: 1. This CDR3 has 16 residues. Looked up from germline, CDR1 is SGHNT and CDR2 is YYREEE (reference sequence). CDR3 amino acids: CASSLGLAGGYNEQFF. CDR3 bases: TGTGCCAGCAGCTTGGGACTAGCGGGAGGTTACAATGAGCAGTTCTTC.